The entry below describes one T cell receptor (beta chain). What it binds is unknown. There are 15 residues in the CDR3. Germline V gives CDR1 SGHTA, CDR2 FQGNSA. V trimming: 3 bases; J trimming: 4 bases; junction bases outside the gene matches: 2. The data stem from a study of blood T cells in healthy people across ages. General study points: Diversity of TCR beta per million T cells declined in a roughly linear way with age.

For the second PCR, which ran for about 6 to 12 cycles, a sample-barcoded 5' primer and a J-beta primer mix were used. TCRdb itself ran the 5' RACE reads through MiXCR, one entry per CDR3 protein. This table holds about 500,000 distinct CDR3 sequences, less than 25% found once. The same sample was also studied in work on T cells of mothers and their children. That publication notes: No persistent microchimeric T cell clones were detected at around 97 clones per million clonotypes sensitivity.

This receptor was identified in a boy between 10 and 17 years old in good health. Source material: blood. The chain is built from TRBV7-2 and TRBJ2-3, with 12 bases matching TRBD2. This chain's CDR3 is CASSFASGGADTQYF. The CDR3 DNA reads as TGTGCCAGCAGCTTCGCTAGCGGGGGGGCAGATACGCAGTATTTT.